This TCR beta chain was retrieved from a study of OX40 agonist ivuxolimab in advanced cancers. Study at large: Earlier anti-PD-1, anti-PD-L1 or anti-CTLA-4 therapy was permitted; roughly 42% had received some. Three patients, one with hepatocellular carcinoma and two with cutaneous melanoma, responded partially. General study results and limits: Dose levels from 0.1 to 3.0 mg/kg saw CD4+ and CD8+ blood T cells expand clonally by week 6.

Worth noting for this clone: Its antigen is not known.

This CDR3 is 15 amino acids long. The germline V and J ends were trimmed by 2 bases and 3 bases, with 13 bases remaining between them. Germline lookup yields CDR1 MNHEY and CDR2 SVGAGI. TCRdb's table, derived via immunoSEQ multiplex PCR, lists solely in-frame clones and lacks some. The sample includes some 18,000 clones, 80% to 85% seen only once; the top ten take roughly two fifths. The source material was CD4+ or CD8+ T cells sorted from blood, sampled in a trial of the OX40 agonist ivuxolimab. The receptor's source is an adult with an advanced solid tumor such as melanoma, head and neck, liver or kidney cancer. The V and J genes are TRBV6-5 and TRBJ1-1; D unresolved. The CDR3 DNA sequence: TGTGCCAGCAGTTACGGAACAGCTGGGGACACTGAAGCTTTCTTT. Amino acid sequence: CASSYGTAGDTEAFF.